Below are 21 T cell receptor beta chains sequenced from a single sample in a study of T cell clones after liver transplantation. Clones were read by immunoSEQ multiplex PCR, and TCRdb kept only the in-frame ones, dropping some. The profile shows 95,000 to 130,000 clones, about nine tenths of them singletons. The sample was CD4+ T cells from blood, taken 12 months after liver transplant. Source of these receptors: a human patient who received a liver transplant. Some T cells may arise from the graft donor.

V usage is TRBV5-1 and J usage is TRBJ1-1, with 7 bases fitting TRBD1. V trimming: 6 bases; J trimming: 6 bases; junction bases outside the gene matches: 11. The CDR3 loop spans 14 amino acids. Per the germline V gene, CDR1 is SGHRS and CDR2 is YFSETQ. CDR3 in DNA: TGCGCCAGCACCCTGGATAACAGGGGCGCTGAAGCTTTCTTT. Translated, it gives CASTLDNRGAEAFF.

This chain's CDR3 is CASGSPPASDYEQYF. As DNA, the CDR3 is TGTGCTAGTGGCTCCCCCCCGGCTAGCGATTACGAGCAGTACTTC. This chain connects TRBV12-5 to TRBJ2-7, with D possibly being TRBD2 (6 bases). Per the germline V gene, CDR1 is LGHNT and CDR2 is FRNRAP. The CDR3 length is 15 residues. V was cut by 6 bases and J by 4 bases, with 19 bases left in between.

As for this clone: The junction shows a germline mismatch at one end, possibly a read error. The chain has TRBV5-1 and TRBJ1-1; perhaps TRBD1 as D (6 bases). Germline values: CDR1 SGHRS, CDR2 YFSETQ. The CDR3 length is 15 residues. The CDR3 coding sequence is TGCGCCAGCAGTCGGGACACTGTTTTGAAAACTGAAGCTTTCTTT. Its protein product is CASSRDTVLKTEAFF.

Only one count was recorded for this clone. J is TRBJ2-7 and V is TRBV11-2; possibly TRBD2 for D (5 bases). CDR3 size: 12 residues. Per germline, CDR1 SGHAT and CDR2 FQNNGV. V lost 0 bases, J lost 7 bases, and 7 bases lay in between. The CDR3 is CASSLDGGEQYF. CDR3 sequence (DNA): TGTGCCAGCAGCTTAGATGGAGGAGAGCAGTACTTC. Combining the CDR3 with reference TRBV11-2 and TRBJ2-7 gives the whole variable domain EAGVAQSPRYKIIEKRQSVAFWCNPISGHATLYWYQQILGQGPKLLIQFQNNGVVDDSQLPKDRFSAERLKGVDSTLKIQPAKLEDSAVYLCASSLDGGEQYFGPGTRLTVT.

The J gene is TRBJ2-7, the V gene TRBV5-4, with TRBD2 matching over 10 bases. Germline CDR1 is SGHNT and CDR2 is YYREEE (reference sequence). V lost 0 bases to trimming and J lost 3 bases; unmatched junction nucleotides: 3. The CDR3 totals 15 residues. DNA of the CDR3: TGTGCCAGCAGCTTGGACTCTAGCGGGAGCTACGAGCAGTACTTC. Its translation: CASSLDSSGSYEQYF.

The CDR3 coding sequence is TGTGCCAGCTCACCATTGGACCCGGGCTTATACCACAATGAGCAGTTCTTC. Encoded protein: CASSPLDPGLYHNEQFF. The chain uses TRBV18 and TRBJ2-1; no firm D call. The CDR3 runs to 17 residues. Trimming pared 2 bases from V and 5 bases from J, leaving 19 bases between. CDR1 and CDR2 from the germline V gene are KGHSH and LQKENI.

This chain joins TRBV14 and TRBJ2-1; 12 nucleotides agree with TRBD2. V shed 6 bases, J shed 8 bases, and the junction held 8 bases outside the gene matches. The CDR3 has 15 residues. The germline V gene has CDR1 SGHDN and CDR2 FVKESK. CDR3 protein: CASRPLAGGPDEQFF. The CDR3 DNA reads TGTGCCAGCAGACCACTAGCGGGAGGACCGGATGAGCAGTTCTTC.

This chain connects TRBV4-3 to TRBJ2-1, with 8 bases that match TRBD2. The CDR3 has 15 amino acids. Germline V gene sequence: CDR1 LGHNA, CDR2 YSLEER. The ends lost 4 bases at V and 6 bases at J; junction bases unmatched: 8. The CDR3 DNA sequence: TGCGCCAGCAGCCGCCGGGATCGGGAGGGCAATGAGCAGTTCTTC. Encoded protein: CASSRRDREGNEQFF.

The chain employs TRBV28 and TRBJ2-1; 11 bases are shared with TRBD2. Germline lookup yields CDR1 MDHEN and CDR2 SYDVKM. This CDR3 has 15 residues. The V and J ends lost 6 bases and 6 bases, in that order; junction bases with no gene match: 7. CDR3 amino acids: CASREGTSGGNEQFF. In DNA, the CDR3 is TGTGCCAGCAGGGAAGGGACTAGCGGAGGCAATGAGCAGTTCTTC.

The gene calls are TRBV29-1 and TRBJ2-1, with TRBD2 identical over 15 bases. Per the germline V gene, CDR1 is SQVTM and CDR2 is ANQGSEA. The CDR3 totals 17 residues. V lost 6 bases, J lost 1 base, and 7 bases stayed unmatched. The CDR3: CSVVGLAGGPSYNEQFF. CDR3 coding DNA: TGCAGCGTCGTTGGACTAGCGGGAGGGCCGTCCTACAATGAGCAGTTCTTC.

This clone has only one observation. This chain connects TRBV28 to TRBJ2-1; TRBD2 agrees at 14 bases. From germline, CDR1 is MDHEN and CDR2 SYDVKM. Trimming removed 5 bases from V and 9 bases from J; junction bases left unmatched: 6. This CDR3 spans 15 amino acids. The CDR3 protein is CASSKTGTSGSEQFF. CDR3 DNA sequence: TGTGCCAGCAGTAAGACCGGGACTAGCGGGAGTGAGCAGTTCTTC.

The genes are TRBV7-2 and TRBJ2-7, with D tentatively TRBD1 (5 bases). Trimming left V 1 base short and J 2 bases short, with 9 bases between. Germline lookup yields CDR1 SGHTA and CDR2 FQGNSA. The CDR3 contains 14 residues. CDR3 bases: TGTGCCAGCAGCTTAGTGGGGCGGCCCTACGAGCAGTACTTC. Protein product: CASSLVGRPYEQYF.

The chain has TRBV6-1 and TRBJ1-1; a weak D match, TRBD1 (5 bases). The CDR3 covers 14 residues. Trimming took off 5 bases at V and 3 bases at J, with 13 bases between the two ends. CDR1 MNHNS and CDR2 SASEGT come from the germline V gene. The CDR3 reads CASSSKEGYTEAFF. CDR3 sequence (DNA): TGTGCCAGCAGTAGTAAAGAGGGGTACACTGAAGCTTTCTTT.

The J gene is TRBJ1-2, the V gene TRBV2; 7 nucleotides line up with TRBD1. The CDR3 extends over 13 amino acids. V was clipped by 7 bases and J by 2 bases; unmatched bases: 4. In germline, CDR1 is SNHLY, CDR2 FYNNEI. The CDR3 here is CASIRDSNYGYTF. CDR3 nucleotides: TGTGCCAGCATCCGGGACAGCAACTATGGCTACACCTTC.

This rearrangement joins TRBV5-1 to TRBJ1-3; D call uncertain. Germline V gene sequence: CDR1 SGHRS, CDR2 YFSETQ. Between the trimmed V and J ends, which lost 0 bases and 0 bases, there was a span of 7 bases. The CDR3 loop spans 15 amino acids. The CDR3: CASSLGAISGNTIYF. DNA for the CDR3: TGCGCCAGCAGCTTGGGAGCCATCTCTGGAAACACCATATATTTT.

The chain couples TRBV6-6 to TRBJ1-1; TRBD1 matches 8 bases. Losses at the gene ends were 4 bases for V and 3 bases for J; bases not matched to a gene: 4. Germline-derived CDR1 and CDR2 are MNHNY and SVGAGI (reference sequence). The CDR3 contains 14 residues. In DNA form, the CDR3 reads TGTGCCAGCAGTTCGCGGGACAGGTACACTGAAGCTTTCTTT. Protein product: CASSSRDRYTEAFF.

Here the CDR3 DNA reads TGTGCCAGCAGCTTCGATCCTCCCCCGGGGCAAGTCGAGCAGTACTTC. Its protein product is CASSFDPPPGQVEQYF. The chain combines TRBV7-6 with TRBJ2-7, with D perhaps matching TRBD1 or TRBD2 (5 bases each). Germline lookup yields CDR1 SGHVS and CDR2 FNYEAQ. Trimming took off 3 bases at V and 6 bases at J, with 21 bases between the two ends. The CDR3 is 16 residues long.

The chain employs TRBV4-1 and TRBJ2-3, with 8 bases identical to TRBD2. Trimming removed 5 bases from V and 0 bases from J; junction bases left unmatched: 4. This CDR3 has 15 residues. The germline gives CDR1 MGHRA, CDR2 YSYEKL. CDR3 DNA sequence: TGCGCCAGCAGCGGACCGGGAGGGAGCACAGATACGCAGTATTTT. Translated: CASSGPGGSTDTQYF.

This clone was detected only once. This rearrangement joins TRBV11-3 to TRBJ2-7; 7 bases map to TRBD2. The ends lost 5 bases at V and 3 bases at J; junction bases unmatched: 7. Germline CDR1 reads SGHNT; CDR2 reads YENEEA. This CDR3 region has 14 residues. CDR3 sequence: CASSRSGTNYEQYF. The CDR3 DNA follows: TGTGCCAGCAGCAGATCCGGGACTAACTACGAGCAGTACTTC.

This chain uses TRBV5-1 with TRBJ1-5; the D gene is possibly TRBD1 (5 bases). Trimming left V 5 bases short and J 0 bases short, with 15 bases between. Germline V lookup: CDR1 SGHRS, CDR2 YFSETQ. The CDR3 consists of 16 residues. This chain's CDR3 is CASRLPGAYSNQPQHF. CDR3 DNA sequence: TGCGCCAGCAGACTCCCCGGGGCCTATAGCAATCAGCCCCAGCATTTT.

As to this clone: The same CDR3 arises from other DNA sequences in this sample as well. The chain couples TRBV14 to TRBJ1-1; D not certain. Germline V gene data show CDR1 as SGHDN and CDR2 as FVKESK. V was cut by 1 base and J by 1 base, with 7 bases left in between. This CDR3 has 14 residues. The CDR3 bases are TGTGCCAGCAGCCAAGTACGGGGGAACACTGAAGCTTTCTTT. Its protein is CASSQVRGNTEAFF.